This T cell receptor beta chain was observed in a study of T cells in women clearing cervical HPV infection. About this clone itself: Its target is not known. The read ends 3 residues before the CDR3 terminus; that terminus is restored from the germline J gene.

Germline V gene data show CDR1 as MNHEY and CDR2 as SVGEGT. The CDR3 length is 16 residues. Cervical HPV DNA detected by MY09/MY11 PCR, typed by dot-blot. Sequencing was performed with immunoSEQ multiplex PCR; in TCRdb, only in-frame clones are kept and a portion is missing. In all, the sample yields tens of thousands of clones. Study-level results: Controls had more TRBV6-7 (roughly 0.16%) than cases (approximately 0.11%). Richness differences could reflect unmeasured T-cell content per sample.

The chain has TRBV6-2 or TRBV6-3 and TRBJ2-3; 8 positions agree with TRBD2. This clonotype originated in a woman between 18 and 70 years old with a cervical HPV16 infection that either progressed to CIN3+ or cleared (not recorded which). The sample taken for sequencing was blood buffy coat. The part of the CDR3 DNA that was read is TGTGCCAGCACTAGAACGGGACTAGTGGTAGGAGAGACG. This codes for CASTRTGLVVGET. The CDR3 in full is CASTRTGLVVGETQYF.